This record concerns one TCR beta chain sequence. Its specific antigen is unknown. Per-base quality was not reported, and no clone a single base away is much larger than it. These data originate in a study of cytomegalovirus exposure and HLA in healthy donors (dated by TCRdb to the late 2010s). At the level of the whole study: According to a later analysis, the 120 or so validation repertoires were produced on the same platform as the approximately 610 repertoires of the first cohort. The study was designed to test whether signatures of past pathogen exposure could be identified by cataloging public T cell receptors. A separate validation cohort of roughly 110 different subjects was used in addition to the 666-subject first cohort. To predict cytomegalovirus infection status, the study brought together high-throughput TCR immunosequencing, statistical association of individual TCRs with disease status, and machine learning. General conclusions and limits of the study: Subsequent analysis determined that TCRs grouped into clusters in the first cohort also showed a tendency toward co-occurrence across the 90 to 150 validation repertoires, and roughly 95% of cluster scores exceeded 0. In vitro tests confirmed that three of the cytomegalovirus-associated TCR beta chains recognize cytomegalovirus antigens. It was suggested by the authors that the approach could potentially be generalized to other disease states and immunological phenotypes. A later analysis lacked HLA typing for the validation cohort, so it scored co-occurrence in that cohort across all 120 or so repertoires. Most TCR sequences were seen in very few donors, while some public TCRs were found in many individuals. The study listed around 160 TCR beta chains as associated with cytomegalovirus. In both the original and validation cohorts, the classifier was reported to diagnose cytomegalovirus status with high specificity and sensitivity.

The germline V gene encodes CDR1 SNHLY and CDR2 FYNNEI. The CDR3 numbers 15 residues from cysteine through phenylalanine. Here the CDR3 DNA is all that survives: 45 bases in frame from base 1. At the junction V is shortened by 6 bases and J by 0 bases, with 14 bases in between. Library construction relied on the immunoSEQ multiplex PCR assay. For the original study's pipeline: A statistical classification framework was built for diagnosing cytomegalovirus status from the catalog of TCR beta chain sequences. This is the immuneACCESS table as TCRdb keeps it, with only in-frame sequences that have V and J called. A part of the clones is gone; compared with another copy, unresolved V genes explain less than half, and the rest is unexplained. The V and J calls and clone size were taken over from that table, and D and trimming were inferred from the DNA. The sample includes roughly 60,000 clones, with approximately 96% observed a single time. Clones ranked in the top ten supply roughly 0.98% of the sample.

Separate from the roughly 650-subject first cohort, the validation cohort of about 130 subjects was the group to which the donors belonged. This chain joins TRBV2 to TRBJ1-1; no D segment can be confidently identified. Sequences were obtained from PBMCs. This TCR was sampled from a man younger than 30 in good health and CMV-seronegative. DNA sequence: TGTGCCAGCAGCCCCGGAGGAATTATGAACACTGAAGCTTTCTTT. Translated, this gives CASSPGGIMNTEAFF.